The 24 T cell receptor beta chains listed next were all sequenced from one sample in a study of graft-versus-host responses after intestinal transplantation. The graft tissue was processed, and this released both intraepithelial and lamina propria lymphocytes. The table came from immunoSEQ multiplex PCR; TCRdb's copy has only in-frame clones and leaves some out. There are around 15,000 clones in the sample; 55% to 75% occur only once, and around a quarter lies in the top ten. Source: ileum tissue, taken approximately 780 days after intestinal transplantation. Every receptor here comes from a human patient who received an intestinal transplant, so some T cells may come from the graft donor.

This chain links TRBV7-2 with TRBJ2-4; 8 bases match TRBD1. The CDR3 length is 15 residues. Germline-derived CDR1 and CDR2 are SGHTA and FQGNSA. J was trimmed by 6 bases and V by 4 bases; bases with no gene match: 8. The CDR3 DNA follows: TGTGCCAGCAGCTCCCAGGGGGCTTTGGGAAACATTCAGTACTTC. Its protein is CASSSQGALGNIQYF.

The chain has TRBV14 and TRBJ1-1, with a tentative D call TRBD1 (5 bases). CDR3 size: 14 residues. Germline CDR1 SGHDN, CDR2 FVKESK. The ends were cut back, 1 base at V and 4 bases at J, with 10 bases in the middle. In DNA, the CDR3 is TGTGCCAGCAGCCAAGTTAGGGGACCCACTGAAGCTTTCTTT. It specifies CASSQVRGPTEAFF.

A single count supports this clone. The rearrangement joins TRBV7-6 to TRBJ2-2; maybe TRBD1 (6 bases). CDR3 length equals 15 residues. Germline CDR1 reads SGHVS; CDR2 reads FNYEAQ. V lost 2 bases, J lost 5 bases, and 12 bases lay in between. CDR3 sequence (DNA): TGTGCCAGCAGCTTAAACAGGGTGGGGACCGGGGAGCTGTTTTTT. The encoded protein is CASSLNRVGTGELFF.

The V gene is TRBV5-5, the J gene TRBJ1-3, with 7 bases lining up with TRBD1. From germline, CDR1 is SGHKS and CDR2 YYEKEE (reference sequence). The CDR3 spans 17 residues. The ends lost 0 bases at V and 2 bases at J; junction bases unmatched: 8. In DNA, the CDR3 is TGTGCCAGCAGCTTGGATGATGTGACAGGGACTGGAAACACCATATATTTT. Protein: CASSLDDVTGTGNTIYF.

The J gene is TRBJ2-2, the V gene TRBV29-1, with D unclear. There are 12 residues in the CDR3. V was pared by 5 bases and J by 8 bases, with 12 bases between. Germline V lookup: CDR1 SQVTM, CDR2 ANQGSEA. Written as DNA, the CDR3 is TGCAGCGTTTATGACTGGGCTGGGGAGCTGTTTTTT. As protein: CSVYDWAGELFF.

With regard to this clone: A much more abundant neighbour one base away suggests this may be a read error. The CDR3 nucleotides read TGTGCCAGCAGCTTAGGGACAGATACGCAGTATTTT. This gives the protein CASSLGTDTQYF. V is TRBV7-8 and J is TRBJ2-3; D is uncertain. The CDR3 extends over 12 amino acids. V was pared by 1 base and J by 3 bases, with 2 bases between. The V gene's germline CDR1 is SGHVS and CDR2 FQNEAQ.

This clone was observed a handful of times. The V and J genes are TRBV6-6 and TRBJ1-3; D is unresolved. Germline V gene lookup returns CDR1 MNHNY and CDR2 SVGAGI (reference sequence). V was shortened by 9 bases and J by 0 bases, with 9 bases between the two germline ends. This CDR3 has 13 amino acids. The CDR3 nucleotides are TGTGCCAGTCAATCGTCCTCTGGAAACACCATATATTTT. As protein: CASQSSSGNTIYF.

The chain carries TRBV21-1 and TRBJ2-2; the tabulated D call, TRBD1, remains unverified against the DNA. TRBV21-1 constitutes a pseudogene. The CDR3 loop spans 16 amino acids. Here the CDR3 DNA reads TGTGCCAGCAGCAAAGATGACAGGGTGTACACCGGGGAGCTGTTTTTT. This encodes CASSKDDRVYTGELFF.

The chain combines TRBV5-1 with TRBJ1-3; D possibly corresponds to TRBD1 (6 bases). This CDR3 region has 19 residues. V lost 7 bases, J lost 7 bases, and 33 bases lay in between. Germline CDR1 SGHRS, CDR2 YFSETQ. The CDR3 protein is CASPGRTVIPLEGCNTIYF. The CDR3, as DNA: TGCGCCAGCCCGGGGCGGACAGTTATACCACTGGAAGGATGCAACACCATATATTTT.

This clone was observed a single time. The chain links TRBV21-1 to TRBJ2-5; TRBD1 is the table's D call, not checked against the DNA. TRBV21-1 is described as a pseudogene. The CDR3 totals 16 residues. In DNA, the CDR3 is TGTGCCAGCAGCAAACCGGACAGGGGCGTCCAAGAGACCCAGTACTTC. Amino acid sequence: CASSKPDRGVQETQYF.

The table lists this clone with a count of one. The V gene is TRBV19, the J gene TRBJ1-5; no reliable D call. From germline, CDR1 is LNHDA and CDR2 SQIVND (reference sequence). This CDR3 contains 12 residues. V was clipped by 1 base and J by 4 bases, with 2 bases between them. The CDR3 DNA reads TGTGCCAGTAGTATAGGAAATCAGCCCCAGCATTTT. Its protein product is CASSIGNQPQHF.

CDR3 region: CASSRERGNYEQYF. CDR3 nucleotide sequence: TGTGCCAGCAGTAGGGAGAGGGGCAATTACGAGCAGTACTTC. The J gene is TRBJ2-7, the V gene TRBV27, with D possibly being TRBD1 or TRBD2 (5 bases each). The CDR3 length is 14 residues. Trimming removed 5 bases from V and 4 bases from J, with 15 bases in between. Germline V gene lookup returns CDR1 MNHEY and CDR2 SMNVEV (reference sequence).

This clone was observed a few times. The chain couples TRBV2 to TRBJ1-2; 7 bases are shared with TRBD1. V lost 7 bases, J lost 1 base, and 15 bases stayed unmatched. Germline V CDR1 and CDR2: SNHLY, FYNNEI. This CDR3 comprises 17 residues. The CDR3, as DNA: TGTGCCAGCACCAGCCAGAACAGGGGAGGAGGTAACTATGGCTACACCTTC. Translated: CASTSQNRGGGNYGYTF. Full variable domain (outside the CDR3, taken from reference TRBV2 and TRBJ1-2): EPEVTQTPSHQVTQMGQEVILRCVPISNHLYFYWYRQILGQKVEFLVSFYNNEISEKSEIFDDQFSVERPDGSNFTLKIRSTKLEDSAMYFCASTSQNRGGGNYGYTFGSGTRLTVV.

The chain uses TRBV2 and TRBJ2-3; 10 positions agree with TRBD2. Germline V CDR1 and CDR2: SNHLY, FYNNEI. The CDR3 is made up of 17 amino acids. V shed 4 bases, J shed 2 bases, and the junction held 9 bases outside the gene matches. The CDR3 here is CASSAFGSGRATDTQYF. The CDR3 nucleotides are TGTGCCAGCAGTGCTTTCGGGAGCGGGAGGGCCACAGATACGCAGTATTTT. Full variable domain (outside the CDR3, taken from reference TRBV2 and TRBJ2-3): EPEVTQTPSHQVTQMGQEVILRCVPISNHLYFYWYRQILGQKVEFLVSFYNNEISEKSEIFDDQFSVERPDGSNFTLKIRSTKLEDSAMYFCASSAFGSGRATDTQYFGPGTRLTVL.

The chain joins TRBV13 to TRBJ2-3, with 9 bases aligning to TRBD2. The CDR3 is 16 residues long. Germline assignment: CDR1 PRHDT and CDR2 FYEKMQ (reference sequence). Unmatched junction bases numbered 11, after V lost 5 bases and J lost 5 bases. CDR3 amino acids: CASSPLAAGGLDTQYF. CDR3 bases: TGTGCCAGCAGCCCCCTGGCAGCGGGGGGTTTAGATACGCAGTATTTT. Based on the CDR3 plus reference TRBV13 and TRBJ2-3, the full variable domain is AAGVIQSPRHLIKEKRETATLKCYPIPRHDTVYWYQQGPGQDPQFLISFYEKMQSDKGSIPDRFSAQQFSDYHSELNMSSLELGDSALYFCASSPLAAGGLDTQYFGPGTRLTVL.

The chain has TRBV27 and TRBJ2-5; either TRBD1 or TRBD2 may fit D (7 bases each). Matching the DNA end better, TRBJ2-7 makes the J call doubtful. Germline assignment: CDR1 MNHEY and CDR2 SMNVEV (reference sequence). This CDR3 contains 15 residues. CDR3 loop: CASSLQGDYPYEQYF. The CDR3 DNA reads TGTGCCAGCAGTTTACAGGGGGACTACCCCTACGAGCAGTACTTC.

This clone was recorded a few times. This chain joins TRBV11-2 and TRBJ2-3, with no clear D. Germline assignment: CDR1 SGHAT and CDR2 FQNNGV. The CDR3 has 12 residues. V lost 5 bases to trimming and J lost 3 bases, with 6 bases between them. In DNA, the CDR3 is TGTGCCAGCAGCCCCCAAACAGATACGCAGTATTTT. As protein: CASSPQTDTQYF.

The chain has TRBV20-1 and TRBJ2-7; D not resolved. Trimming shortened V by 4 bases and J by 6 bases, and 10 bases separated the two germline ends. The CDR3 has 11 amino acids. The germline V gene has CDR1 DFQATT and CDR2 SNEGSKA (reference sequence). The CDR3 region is CSATVEVEQYF. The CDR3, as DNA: TGCAGTGCTACGGTTGAGGTCGAGCAGTACTTC.

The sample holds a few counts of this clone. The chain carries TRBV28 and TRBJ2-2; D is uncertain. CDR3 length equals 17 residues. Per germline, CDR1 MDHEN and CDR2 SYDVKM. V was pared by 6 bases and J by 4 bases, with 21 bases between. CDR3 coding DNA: TGTGCCAGCAGCCTTGGACCGGCGGCGTGGGGCACCGGGGAGCTGTTTTTT. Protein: CASSLGPAAWGTGELFF.

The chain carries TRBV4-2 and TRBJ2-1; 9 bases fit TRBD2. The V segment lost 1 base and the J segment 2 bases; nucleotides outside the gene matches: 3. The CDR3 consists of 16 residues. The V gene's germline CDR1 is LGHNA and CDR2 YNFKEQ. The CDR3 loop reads CASSQGPSGAYNEQFF. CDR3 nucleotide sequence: TGTGCCAGCAGCCAAGGACCTAGCGGGGCCTACAATGAGCAGTTCTTC.

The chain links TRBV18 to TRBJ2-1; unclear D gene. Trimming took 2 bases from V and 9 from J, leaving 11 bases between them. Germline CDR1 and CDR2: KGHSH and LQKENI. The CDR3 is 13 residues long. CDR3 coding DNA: TGTGCCAGCTCACCAGGCGCCTCTATTGAGCAGTTCTTC. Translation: CASSPGASIEQFF.

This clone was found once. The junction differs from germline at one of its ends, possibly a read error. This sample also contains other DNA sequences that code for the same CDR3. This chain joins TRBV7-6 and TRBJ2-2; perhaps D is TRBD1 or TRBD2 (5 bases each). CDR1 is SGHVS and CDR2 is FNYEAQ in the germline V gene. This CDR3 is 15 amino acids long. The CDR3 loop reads CASSLGSGFAGELFF. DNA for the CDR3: TGTGCCAGCAGCTTAGGGTCAGGGTTCGCCGGGGAACTGTTTTTT. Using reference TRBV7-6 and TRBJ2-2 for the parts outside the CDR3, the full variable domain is GAGVSQSPRYKVTKRGQDVALRCDPISGHVSLYWYRQALGQGPEFLTYFNYEAQQDKSGLPNDRFSAERPEGSISTLTIQRTEQRDSAMYRCASSLGSGFAGELFFGEGSRLTVL.

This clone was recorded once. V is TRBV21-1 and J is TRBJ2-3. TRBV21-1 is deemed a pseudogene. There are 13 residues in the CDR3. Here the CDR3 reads CASSKDSTDTQYF. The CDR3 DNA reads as TGTGCCAGCAGCAAAGACAGCACAGATACGCAGTATTTT.

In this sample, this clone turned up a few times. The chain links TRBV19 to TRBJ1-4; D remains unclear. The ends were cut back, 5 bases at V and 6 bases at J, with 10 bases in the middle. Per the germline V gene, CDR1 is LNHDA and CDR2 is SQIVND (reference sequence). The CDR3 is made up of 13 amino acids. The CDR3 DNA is TGTGCCAGTAGTCCGACGGACGATGAAAAACTGTTTTTT. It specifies CASSPTDDEKLFF.